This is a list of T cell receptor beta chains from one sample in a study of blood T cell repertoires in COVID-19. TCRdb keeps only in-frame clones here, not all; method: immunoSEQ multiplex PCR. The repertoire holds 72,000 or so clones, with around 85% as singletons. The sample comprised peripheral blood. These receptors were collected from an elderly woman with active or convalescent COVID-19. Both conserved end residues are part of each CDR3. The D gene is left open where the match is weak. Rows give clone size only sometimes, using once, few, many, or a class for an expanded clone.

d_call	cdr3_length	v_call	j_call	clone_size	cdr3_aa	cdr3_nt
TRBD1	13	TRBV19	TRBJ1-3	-	CASKDRGGNTIYF	TGTGCCAGTAAGGACAGGGGTGGAAACACCATATATTTT
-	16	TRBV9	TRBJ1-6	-	CASSVGSGPRNSPLHF	TGTGCCAGCAGCGTAGGTTCTGGGCCAAGGAATTCACCCCTCCACTTT
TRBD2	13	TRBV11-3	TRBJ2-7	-	CASSPRGGYEQYF	TGTGCCAGCAGCCCGCGGGGGGGGTACGAGCAGTACTTC
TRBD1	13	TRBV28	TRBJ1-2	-	CASSLTGHYGYTF	TGTGCCAGCAGCCTGACAGGGCACTATGGCTACACCTTC
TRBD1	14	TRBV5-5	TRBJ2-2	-	CASSPGTGAGELFF	TGTGCCAGCAGTCCCGGGACAGGGGCCGGGGAGCTGTTTTTT
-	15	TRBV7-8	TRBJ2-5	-	CASSRHGGYQETQYF	TGTGCCAGCAGCAGGCATGGGGGGTACCAAGAGACCCAGTACTTC
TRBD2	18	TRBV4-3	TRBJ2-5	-	CASSHLFTSGGAQETQYF	TGCGCCAGCAGCCACCTATTTACTAGCGGGGGGGCCCAAGAGACCCAGTACTTC
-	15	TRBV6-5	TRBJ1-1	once	CASSYPGGRNTEAFF	TGTGCCAGCAGTTACCCGGGAGGGAGGAACACTGAAGCTTTCTTT
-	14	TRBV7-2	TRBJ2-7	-	CASSSHRESYEQYF	TGTGCCAGCAGCTCCCACAGGGAATCCTACGAGCAGTACTTC
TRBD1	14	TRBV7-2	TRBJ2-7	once	CASSQQQGAREQYF	TGTGCCAGCAGCCAACAGCAGGGGGCGCGTGAGCAGTACTTC
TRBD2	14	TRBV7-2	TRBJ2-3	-	CASSLTSGEDTQYF	TGTGCCAGCAGCCTGACTAGCGGGGAGGATACGCAGTATTTT
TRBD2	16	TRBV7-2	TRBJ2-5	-	CASSPRPGGGGETQYF	TGTGCCAGCAGCCCCCGACCTGGCGGGGGGGGAGAGACCCAGTACTTC
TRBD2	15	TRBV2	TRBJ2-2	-	CASRFSGGNTGELFF	TGTGCCAGCAGGTTTAGCGGGGGTAACACCGGGGAGCTGTTTTTT
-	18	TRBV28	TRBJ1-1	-	CASSLPRGPNRAGTEAFF	TGTGCCAGCAGTTTACCGCGAGGCCCGAACCGCGCCGGCACTGAAGCTTTCTTT
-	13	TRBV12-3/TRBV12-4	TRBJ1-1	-	CASSFNGNTEAFF	TGTGCCAGCAGTTTCAACGGGAACACTGAAGCTTTCTTT
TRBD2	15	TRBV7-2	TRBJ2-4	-	CASRREGTSGAPQYF	TGTGCCAGCAGAAGAGAGGGGACTAGCGGGGCTCCCCAGTACTTC
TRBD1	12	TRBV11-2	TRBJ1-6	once	CASSSGGLLLHF	TGTGCCAGCAGCTCAGGGGGGTTACTCCTCCACTTT